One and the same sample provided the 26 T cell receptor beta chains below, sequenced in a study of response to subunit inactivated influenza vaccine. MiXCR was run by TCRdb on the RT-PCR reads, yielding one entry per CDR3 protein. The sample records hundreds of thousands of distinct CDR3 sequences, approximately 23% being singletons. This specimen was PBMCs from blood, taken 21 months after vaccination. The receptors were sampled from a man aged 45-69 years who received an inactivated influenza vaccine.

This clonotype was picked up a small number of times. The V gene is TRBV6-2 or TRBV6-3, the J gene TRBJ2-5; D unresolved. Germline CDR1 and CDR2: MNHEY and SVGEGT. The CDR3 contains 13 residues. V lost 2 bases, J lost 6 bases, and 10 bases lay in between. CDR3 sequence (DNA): TGTGCCAGCAGTTACCCCCCGGCAAAGACCCAGTACTTC. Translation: CASSYPPAKTQYF.

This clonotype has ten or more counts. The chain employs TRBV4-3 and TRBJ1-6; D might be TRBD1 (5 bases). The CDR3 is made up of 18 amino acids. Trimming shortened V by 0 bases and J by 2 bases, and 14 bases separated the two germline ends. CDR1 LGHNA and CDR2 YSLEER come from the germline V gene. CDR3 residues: CASSQEGGNGAYNSPLHF. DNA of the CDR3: TGCGCCAGCAGCCAAGAGGGGGGAAACGGGGCCTATAATTCACCCCTCCACTTT.

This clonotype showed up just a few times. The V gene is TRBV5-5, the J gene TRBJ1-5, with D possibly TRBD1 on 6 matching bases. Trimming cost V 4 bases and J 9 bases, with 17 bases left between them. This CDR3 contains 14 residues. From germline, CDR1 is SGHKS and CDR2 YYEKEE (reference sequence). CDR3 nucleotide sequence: TGTGCCAGCAGCATCAGAGAGGACAGTCGGCCCCAGCATTTT. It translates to CASSIREDSRPQHF.

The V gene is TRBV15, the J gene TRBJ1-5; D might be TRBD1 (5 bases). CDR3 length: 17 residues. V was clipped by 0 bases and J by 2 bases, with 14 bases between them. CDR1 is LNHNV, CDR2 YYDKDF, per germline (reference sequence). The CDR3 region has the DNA TGTGCCACCAGCAGAGAGTTGATAGGGGTGGGCAATCAGCCCCAGCATTTT. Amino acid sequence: CATSRELIGVGNQPQHF.

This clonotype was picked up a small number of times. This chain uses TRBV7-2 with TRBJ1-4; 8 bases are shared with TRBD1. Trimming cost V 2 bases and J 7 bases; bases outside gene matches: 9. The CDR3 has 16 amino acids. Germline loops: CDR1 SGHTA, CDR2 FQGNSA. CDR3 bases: TGTGCCAGCAGCTTACGGAGACAGGGGAAGGGTGAAAAACTGTTTTTT. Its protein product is CASSLRRQGKGEKLFF.

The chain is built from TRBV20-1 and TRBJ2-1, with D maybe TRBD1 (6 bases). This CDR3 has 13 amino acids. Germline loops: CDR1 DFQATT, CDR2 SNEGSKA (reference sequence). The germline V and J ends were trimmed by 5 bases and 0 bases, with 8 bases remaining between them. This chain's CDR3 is CSAGDTSYNEQFF. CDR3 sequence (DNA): TGCAGTGCTGGGGACACCTCCTACAATGAGCAGTTCTTC.

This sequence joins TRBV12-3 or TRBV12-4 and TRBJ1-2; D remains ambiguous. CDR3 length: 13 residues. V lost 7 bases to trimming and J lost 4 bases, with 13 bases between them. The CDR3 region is CASNRGSAYGYTF. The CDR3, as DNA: TGTGCCAGCAACAGAGGAAGCGCCTATGGCTACACCTTC.

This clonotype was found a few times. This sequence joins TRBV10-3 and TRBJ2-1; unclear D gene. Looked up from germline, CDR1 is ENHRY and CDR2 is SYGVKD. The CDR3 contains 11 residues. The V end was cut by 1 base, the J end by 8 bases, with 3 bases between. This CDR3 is CAISEFDEQFF. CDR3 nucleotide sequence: TGTGCCATCAGTGAGTTCGATGAGCAGTTCTTC.

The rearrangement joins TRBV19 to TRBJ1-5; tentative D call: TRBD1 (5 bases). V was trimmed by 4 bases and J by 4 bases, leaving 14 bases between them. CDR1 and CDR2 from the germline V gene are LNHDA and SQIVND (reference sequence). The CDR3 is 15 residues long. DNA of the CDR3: TGTGCCAGTAGTAGAGCGGGGACCATGAATCAGCCCCAGCATTTT. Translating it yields CASSRAGTMNQPQHF.

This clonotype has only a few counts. CDR3 nucleotide sequence: TGCGCCAGCAGCTCGACCGGCAGGGGGGACACTGAAGCTTTCTTT. Its protein is CASSSTGRGDTEAFF. This chain joins TRBV5-1 and TRBJ1-1; 7 bases line up with TRBD1. The CDR3 loop spans 15 amino acids. J lost 3 bases, V lost 3 bases, and 8 bases had no gene match. Germline V gene lookup returns CDR1 SGHRS and CDR2 YFSETQ.

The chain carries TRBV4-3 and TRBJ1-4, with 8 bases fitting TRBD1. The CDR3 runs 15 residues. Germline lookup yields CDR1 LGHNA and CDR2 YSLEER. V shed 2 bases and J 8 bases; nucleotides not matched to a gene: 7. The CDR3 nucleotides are TGCGCCAGCAGCCAAACGTGGACAGGGAGGGAAAAACTGTTTTTT. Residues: CASSQTWTGREKLFF.

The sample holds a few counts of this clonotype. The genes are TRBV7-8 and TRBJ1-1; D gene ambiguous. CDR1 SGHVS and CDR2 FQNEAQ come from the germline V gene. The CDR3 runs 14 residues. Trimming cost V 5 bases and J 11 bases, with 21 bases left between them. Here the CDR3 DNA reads TGTGCCAGCAGCGTAGGCCGGGCCCCCTCTCAGGCTTTCTTT. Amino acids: CASSVGRAPSQAFF. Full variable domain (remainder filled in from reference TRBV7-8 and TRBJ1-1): GAGVSQSPRYKVAKRGQDVALRCDPISGHVSLFWYQQALGQGPEFLTYFQNEAQLDKSGLPSDRFFAERPEGSVSTLKIQRTQQEDSAVYLCASSVGRAPSQAFFGQGTRLTVV.

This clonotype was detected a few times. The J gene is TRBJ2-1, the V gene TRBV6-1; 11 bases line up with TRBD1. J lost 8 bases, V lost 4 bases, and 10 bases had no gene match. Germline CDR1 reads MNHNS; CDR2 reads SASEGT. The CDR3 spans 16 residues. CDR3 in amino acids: CASSGGTGGGLDEQFF. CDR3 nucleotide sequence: TGTGCCAGCAGTGGGGGGACAGGGGGAGGTCTTGATGAGCAGTTCTTC.

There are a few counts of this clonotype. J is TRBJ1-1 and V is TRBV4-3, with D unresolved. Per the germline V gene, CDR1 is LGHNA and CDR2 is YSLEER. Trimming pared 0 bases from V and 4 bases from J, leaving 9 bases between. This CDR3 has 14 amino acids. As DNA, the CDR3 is TGCGCCAGCAGCCAAGAAAAGGGCGGCACTGAAGCTTTCTTT. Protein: CASSQEKGGTEAFF.

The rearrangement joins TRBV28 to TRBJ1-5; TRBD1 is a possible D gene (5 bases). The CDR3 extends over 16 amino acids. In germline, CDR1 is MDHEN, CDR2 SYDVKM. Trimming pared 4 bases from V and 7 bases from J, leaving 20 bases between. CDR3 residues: CASSWAARGAGQPQHF. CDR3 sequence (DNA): TGTGCCAGCAGTTGGGCGGCGAGAGGGGCTGGACAGCCCCAGCATTTT. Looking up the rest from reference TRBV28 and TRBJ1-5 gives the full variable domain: DVKVTQSSRYLVKRTGEKVFLECVQDMDHENMFWYRQDPGLGLRLIYFSYDVKMKEKGDIPEGYSVSREKKERFSLILESASTNQTSMYLCASSWAARGAGQPQHFGDGTRLSIL.

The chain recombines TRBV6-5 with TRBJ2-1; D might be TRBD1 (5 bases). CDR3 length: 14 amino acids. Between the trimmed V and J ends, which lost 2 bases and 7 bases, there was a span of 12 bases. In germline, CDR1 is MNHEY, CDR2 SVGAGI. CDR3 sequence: CASSYGAGRNEQFF. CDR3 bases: TGTGCCAGCAGTTACGGGGCAGGGCGAAATGAGCAGTTCTTC.

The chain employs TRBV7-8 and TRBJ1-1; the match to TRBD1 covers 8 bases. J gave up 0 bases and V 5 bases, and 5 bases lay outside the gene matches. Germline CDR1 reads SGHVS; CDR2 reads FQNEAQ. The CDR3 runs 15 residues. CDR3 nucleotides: TGTGCCAGCAGCCCCTGGACAGGGCTGAACACTGAAGCTTTCTTT. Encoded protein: CASSPWTGLNTEAFF.

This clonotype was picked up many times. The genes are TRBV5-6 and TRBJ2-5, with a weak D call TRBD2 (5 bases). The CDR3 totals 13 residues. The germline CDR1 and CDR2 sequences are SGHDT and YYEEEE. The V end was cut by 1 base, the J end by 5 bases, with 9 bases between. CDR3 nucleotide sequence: TGTGCCAGCAGCTTGATTCTAGCTGAGACCCAGTACTTC. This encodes CASSLILAETQYF.

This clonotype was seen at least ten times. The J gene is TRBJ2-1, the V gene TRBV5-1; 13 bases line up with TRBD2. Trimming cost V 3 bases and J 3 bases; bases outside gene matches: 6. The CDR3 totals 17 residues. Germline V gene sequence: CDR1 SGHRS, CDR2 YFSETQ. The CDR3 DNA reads TGCGCCAGCAGCTGGGGGACTAGCGGGACCGGCTACAATGAGCAGTTCTTC. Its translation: CASSWGTSGTGYNEQFF. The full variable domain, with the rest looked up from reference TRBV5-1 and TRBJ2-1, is KAGVTQTPRYLIKTRGQQVTLSCSPISGHRSVSWYQQTPGQGLQFLFEYFSETQRNKGNFPGRFSGRQFSNSRSEMNVSTLELGDSALYLCASSWGTSGTGYNEQFFGPGTRLTVL.

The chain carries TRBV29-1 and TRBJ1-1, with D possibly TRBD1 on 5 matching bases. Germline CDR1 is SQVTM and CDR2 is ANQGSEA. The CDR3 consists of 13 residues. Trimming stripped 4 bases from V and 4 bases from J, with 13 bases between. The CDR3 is CSVAPGQGTEAFF. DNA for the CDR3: TGCAGCGTTGCCCCCGGGCAGGGCACTGAAGCTTTCTTT.

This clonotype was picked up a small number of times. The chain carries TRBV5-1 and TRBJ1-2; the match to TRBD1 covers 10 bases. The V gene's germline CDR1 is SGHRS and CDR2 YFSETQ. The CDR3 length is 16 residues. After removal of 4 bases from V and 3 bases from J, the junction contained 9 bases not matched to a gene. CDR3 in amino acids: CASSLTTGTGDYGYTF. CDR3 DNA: TGCGCCAGCAGCCTAACAACCGGGACAGGGGACTATGGCTACACCTTC.

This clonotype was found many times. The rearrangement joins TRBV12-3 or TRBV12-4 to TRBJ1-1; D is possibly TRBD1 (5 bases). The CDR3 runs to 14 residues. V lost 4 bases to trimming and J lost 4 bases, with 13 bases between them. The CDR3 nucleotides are TGTGCCAGCAGTTCCCAGGGTTGGAGCACTGAAGCTTTCTTT. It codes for CASSSQGWSTEAFF.

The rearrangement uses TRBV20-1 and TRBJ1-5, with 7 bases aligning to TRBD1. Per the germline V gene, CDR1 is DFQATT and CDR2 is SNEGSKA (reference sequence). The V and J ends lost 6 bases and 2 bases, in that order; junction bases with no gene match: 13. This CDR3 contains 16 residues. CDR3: CSARRTGERGNQPQHF. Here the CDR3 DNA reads TGCAGTGCCCGCCGTACAGGGGAAAGGGGCAATCAGCCCCAGCATTTT.

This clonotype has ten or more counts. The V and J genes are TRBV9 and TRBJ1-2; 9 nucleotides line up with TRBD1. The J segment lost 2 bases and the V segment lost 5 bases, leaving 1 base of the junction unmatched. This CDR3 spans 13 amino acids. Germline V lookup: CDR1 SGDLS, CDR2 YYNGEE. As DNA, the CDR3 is TGTGCCAGCAGTGGGACAGGGAACTATGGCTACACCTTC. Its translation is CASSGTGNYGYTF.

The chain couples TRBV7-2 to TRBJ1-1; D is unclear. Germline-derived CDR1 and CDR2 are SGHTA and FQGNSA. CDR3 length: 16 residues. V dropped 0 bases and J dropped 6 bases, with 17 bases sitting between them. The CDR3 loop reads CASSLALHVAGSEAFF. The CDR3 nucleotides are TGTGCCAGCAGCTTAGCGCTTCATGTCGCGGGTTCTGAAGCTTTCTTT.

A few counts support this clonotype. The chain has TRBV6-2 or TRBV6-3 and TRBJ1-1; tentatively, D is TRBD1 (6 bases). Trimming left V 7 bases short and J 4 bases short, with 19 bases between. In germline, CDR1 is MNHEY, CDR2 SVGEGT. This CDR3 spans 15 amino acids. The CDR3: CASTPRGAGSTEAFF. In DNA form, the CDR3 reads TGTGCCAGCACCCCCCGGGGGGCTGGGAGCACTGAAGCTTTCTTT.